This entry lists 24 T cell receptor beta chains sequenced from one sample in a study of OX40 agonist ivuxolimab in advanced cancers. Sequencing was performed with immunoSEQ multiplex PCR; in TCRdb, only in-frame clones are kept and a portion is missing. Here the sample spans around 63,000 clones, 85% to 90% being singletons. The source material was CD4+ or CD8+ T cells sorted from blood, sampled in a trial of the OX40 agonist ivuxolimab. These TCRs come from an adult with an advanced solid tumor such as melanoma, head and neck, liver or kidney cancer.

This chain connects TRBV5-6 to TRBJ1-3; D remains unclear. Germline V CDR1 and CDR2: SGHDT, YYEEEE. The CDR3 is 13 residues long. V lost 2 bases and J lost 4, with 7 bases in between. This CDR3 is CASSFPFGNTIYF. The CDR3 bases are TGTGCCAGCAGCTTCCCCTTCGGAAACACCATATATTTT. Combining the CDR3 with reference TRBV5-6 and TRBJ1-3 gives the whole variable domain DAGVTQSPTHLIKTRGQQVTLRCSPKSGHDTVSWYQQALGQGPQFIFQYYEEEERQRGNFPDRFSGHQFPNYSSELNVNALLLGDSALYLCASSFPFGNTIYFGEGSWLTVV.

This clone was detected once. The chain couples TRBV28 to TRBJ2-7; D possibly corresponds to TRBD1 (6 bases). The CDR3 runs to 14 residues. Looked up from germline, CDR1 is MDHEN and CDR2 is SYDVKM. V lost 0 bases, J lost 2 bases, and 8 bases lay in between. The CDR3 bases are TGTGCCAGCAGTTTATGGGGGGCGGCCTACGAGCAGTACTTC. Its protein product is CASSLWGAAYEQYF.

The chain joins TRBV6-6 to TRBJ1-1; D is possibly TRBD1 (5 bases). CDR3 length: 14 residues. Between the trimmed V and J ends, which lost 2 bases and 4 bases, there was a span of 11 bases. Germline V gene lookup returns CDR1 MNHNY and CDR2 SVGAGI (reference sequence). CDR3 sequence (DNA): TGTGCCAGCAGTTACGGGTTCGGGGGCACTGAAGCTTTCTTT. Protein: CASSYGFGGTEAFF.

The chain uses TRBV6-1 and TRBJ2-1; 10 bases map to TRBD1. V lost 6 bases and J lost 6; bases outside the gene matches: 2. The CDR3 spans 13 residues. CDR1 is MNHNS, CDR2 SASEGT, per germline. The CDR3 loop is CASRDRGGNEQFF. The CDR3 coding sequence is TGTGCCAGCAGGGACAGGGGGGGCAATGAGCAGTTCTTC.

CDR3 in DNA: TGTGCCAGCAGCTTGGGGCTGACTCCCGGGTATGAGCAGTTCTTC. Its protein product is CASSLGLTPGYEQFF. This chain connects TRBV5-4 to TRBJ2-1; no reliable D call. The CDR3 contains 15 residues. Germline V gives CDR1 SGHNT, CDR2 YYREEE (reference sequence). Trimming cost V 0 bases and J 8 bases, with 15 bases left between them.

This clone has just one count. CDR3 residues: CASSRGALGTDTQYF. The CDR3 DNA reads TGTGCCAGCAGCCGGGGGGCCTTAGGCACAGATACGCAGTATTTT. The chain employs TRBV5-6 and TRBJ2-3, with D possibly TRBD2 on 7 matching bases. The germline V and J ends were trimmed by 4 bases and 1 base, with 13 bases remaining between them. Looked up from germline, CDR1 is SGHDT and CDR2 is YYEEEE. The CDR3 has 15 amino acids. The full variable domain, completed using reference TRBV5-6 and TRBJ2-3, is DAGVTQSPTHLIKTRGQQVTLRCSPKSGHDTVSWYQQALGQGPQFIFQYYEEEERQRGNFPDRFSGHQFPNYSSELNVNALLLGDSALYLCASSRGALGTDTQYFGPGTRLTVL.

The chain combines TRBV28 with TRBJ1-2, with D possibly being TRBD1 (6 bases). The CDR3 totals 15 residues. Germline V gives CDR1 MDHEN, CDR2 SYDVKM. Trimming removed 11 bases at V and 4 bases at J, with 23 bases between. The CDR3 loop is CAVNSNLQGTYGYTF. The CDR3 nucleotides read TGTGCCGTCAATTCCAACCTCCAGGGGACCTATGGCTACACCTTC.

The genes are TRBV27 and TRBJ1-1; D is ambiguous. Germline V CDR1 and CDR2: MNHEY, SMNVEV (reference sequence). The CDR3 loop spans 14 amino acids. V lost 0 bases and J lost 1, with 6 bases in between. CDR3 bases: TGTGCCAGCAGTTTATCCCCGGGGAACACTGAAGCTTTCTTT. Encoded protein: CASSLSPGNTEAFF.

The chain carries TRBV9 and TRBJ1-5, with a tentative D call TRBD1 (5 bases). Germline values: CDR1 SGDLS, CDR2 YYNGEE. V lost 3 bases and J 1 base, leaving 11 bases between the germline ends. The CDR3 is made up of 15 amino acids. CDR3 loop: CASSGPGLSNQPQHF. In DNA form, the CDR3 reads TGTGCCAGCAGCGGCCCGGGGCTGAGCAATCAGCCCCAGCATTTT.

The chain employs TRBV11-1 and TRBJ2-7; 9 nucleotides line up with TRBD1. The CDR3 runs 14 residues. Trimming at V came to 2 bases and at J to 4 bases, leaving 3 bases not matched to a gene. Germline V gene data show CDR1 as SGHAT and CDR2 as FQDESV (reference sequence). The CDR3 sequence is CASSLTGQGYEQYF. The CDR3 region has the DNA TGTGCCAGCAGCTTAACCGGACAGGGGTACGAGCAGTACTTC.

J is TRBJ2-2 and V is TRBV18; D is unclear. Trimming took 1 base from V and 0 from J, leaving 9 bases between them. CDR1 and CDR2 (germline): KGHSH, LQKENI. CDR3 size: 16 residues. DNA of the CDR3: TGTGCCAGCTCACCACAGTCGGGTGCGAACACCGGGGAGCTGTTTTTT. The encoded protein is CASSPQSGANTGELFF.

The gene calls are TRBV6-1 and TRBJ2-3, with a tentative D call TRBD1 (6 bases). The V and J ends lost 2 bases and 1 base respectively, with 10 bases between them. The germline gives CDR1 MNHNS, CDR2 SASEGT. The CDR3 consists of 15 residues. CDR3 in amino acids: CASSEQGYRTDTQYF. The CDR3 DNA reads as TGTGCCAGCAGTGAACAGGGGTACCGCACAGATACGCAGTATTTT.

The chain employs TRBV9 and TRBJ2-5; D unresolved. The CDR3 has 14 residues. CDR1 is SGDLS, CDR2 YYNGEE, per germline. Trimming pared 1 base from V and 1 base from J, leaving 8 bases between. CDR3 bases: TGTGCCAGCAGCGTAACCGTGGGCCAAGAGACCCAGTACTTC. Translated: CASSVTVGQETQYF.

The chain is built from TRBV10-3 and TRBJ1-2, with a weak D call TRBD1 (6 bases). The CDR3 covers 14 residues. The V gene lost 3 bases and the J gene lost 4 bases, with 12 bases spanning the gap. The germline CDR1 and CDR2 sequences are ENHRY and SYGVKD. The DNA of the CDR3 is TGTGCCATCAGTGAAGCGAGGGGGGCCTATGGCTACACCTTC. Translating gives CAISEARGAYGYTF.

This chain links TRBV7-2 with TRBJ2-2; D remains unclear. V shed 0 bases and J shed 6 bases, with 8 bases lying between them. The CDR3 runs to 14 residues. Germline V gene data show CDR1 as SGHTA and CDR2 as FQGNSA. CDR3 region: CASSLAGKAGELFF. CDR3 DNA sequence: TGTGCCAGCAGCTTAGCGGGGAAGGCCGGGGAGCTGTTTTTT. The complete variable domain, with remaining parts taken from reference TRBV7-2 and TRBJ2-2, reads GAGVSQSPSNKVTEKGKDVELRCDPISGHTALYWYRQSLGQGLEFLIYFQGNSAPDKSGLPSDRFSAERTGGSVSTLTIQRTQQEDSAVYLCASSLAGKAGELFFGEGSRLTVL.

This clone was counted once. The V gene is TRBV5-4, the J gene TRBJ2-6; possibly TRBD1 for D (6 bases). The CDR3 extends over 15 amino acids. V dropped 2 bases and J dropped 10 bases, with 16 bases sitting between them. The V gene's germline CDR1 is SGHNT and CDR2 YYREEE (reference sequence). DNA for the CDR3: TGTGCCAGCAGCTTTGAACAGGGATTAGTTAACGTCCTGACTTTC. It encodes CASSFEQGLVNVLTF. Looking up the rest from reference TRBV5-4 and TRBJ2-6 gives the full variable domain: ETGVTQSPTHLIKTRGQQVTLRCSSQSGHNTVSWYQQALGQGPQFIFQYYREEENGRGNFPPRFSGLQFPNYSSELNVNALELDDSALYLCASSFEQGLVNVLTFGAGSRLTVL.

The chain combines TRBV7-2 with TRBJ2-7, with D possibly TRBD2 on 7 matching bases. Looked up from germline, CDR1 is SGHTA and CDR2 is FQGNSA. The V end was cut by 5 bases, the J end by 2 bases, with 16 bases between. The CDR3 contains 15 residues. CDR3 loop: CASSPRKGGPYEQYF. Written as DNA, the CDR3 is TGTGCCAGCAGCCCACGAAAGGGGGGGCCCTACGAGCAGTACTTC.

The rearrangement links TRBV11-2 to TRBJ2-1; D is perhaps TRBD2 (7 bases). V lost 8 bases to trimming and J lost 8 bases, with 19 bases between them. Germline CDR1 SGHAT, CDR2 FQNNGV. This CDR3 is 14 amino acids long. CDR3 sequence reads: CASAIGGGSDEQFF. CDR3 DNA: TGTGCCAGCGCAATAGGGGGGGGCTCCGATGAGCAGTTCTTC. The full variable domain, rest sourced from reference TRBV11-2 and TRBJ2-1, is EAGVAQSPRYKIIEKRQSVAFWCNPISGHATLYWYQQILGQGPKLLIQFQNNGVVDDSQLPKDRFSAERLKGVDSTLKIQPAKLEDSAVYLCASAIGGGSDEQFFGPGTRLTVL.

CDR3 residues: CASSLSSNQPQHF. CDR3 bases: TGTGCCAGCAGCTTAAGTAGCAATCAGCCCCAGCATTTT. The J gene is TRBJ1-5, the V gene TRBV7-9, with unresolved D. This CDR3 has 13 residues. Between the trimmed V and J ends, which lost 2 bases and 0 bases, there was a span of 2 bases. Germline CDR1 is SEHNR and CDR2 is FQNEAQ (reference sequence).

This chain links TRBV28 with TRBJ2-3; weak D call: TRBD2 (5 bases). The ends were cut back, 6 bases at V and 1 base at J, with 14 bases in the middle. CDR1 and CDR2 from the germline V gene are MDHEN and SYDVKM. The CDR3 totals 15 residues. The CDR3: CASSSLGARTDTQYF. CDR3 sequence (DNA): TGTGCCAGCAGCTCCCTGGGAGCGCGCACAGATACGCAGTATTTT. Full variable domain (missing parts from reference TRBV28 and TRBJ2-3): DVKVTQSSRYLVKRTGEKVFLECVQDMDHENMFWYRQDPGLGLRLIYFSYDVKMKEKGDIPEGYSVSREKKERFSLILESASTNQTSMYLCASSSLGARTDTQYFGPGTRLTVL.

This clone was observed a few times. The V gene is TRBV6-6, the J gene TRBJ2-5; the match to TRBD1 covers 9 bases. Unmatched junction bases numbered 8, after V lost 2 bases and J lost 4 bases. This CDR3 comprises 16 residues. CDR1 and CDR2 from the germline V gene are MNHNY and SVGAGI (reference sequence). The CDR3 reads CASSYRRDRDRETQYF. The CDR3 nucleotides read TGTGCCAGCAGTTACCGGCGGGACAGGGACCGAGAGACCCAGTACTTC.

This chain links TRBV11-2 with TRBJ1-5, with TRBD1 as a possible D gene (5 bases). The V end was cut by 2 bases, the J end by 5 bases, with 7 bases between. The CDR3 loop spans 13 amino acids. CDR1 and CDR2 from the germline V gene are SGHAT and FQNNGV. The CDR3 spells CASSLIGDQPQHF. The CDR3 nucleotides read TGTGCCAGCAGCTTAATAGGGGATCAGCCCCAGCATTTT.

V is TRBV5-1 and J is TRBJ2-7, with D possibly being TRBD2 (6 bases). The length of the CDR3 is 18 residues. Between the trimmed V and J ends, which lost 2 bases and 0 bases, there was a span of 21 bases. Looked up from germline, CDR1 is SGHRS and CDR2 is YFSETQ. Here the CDR3 DNA reads TGCGCCAGCAGCTTAGGGAGTGTACGGGACGGGAGCTCCTACGAGCAGTACTTC. It encodes CASSLGSVRDGSSYEQYF.

The chain has TRBV27 and TRBJ2-1, with D possibly TRBD2 on 7 matching bases. Germline V gene sequence: CDR1 MNHEY, CDR2 SMNVEV (reference sequence). This CDR3 region has 14 residues. The V end lost 6 bases, the J end lost 3 bases, and 12 bases lay between the germline ends. Here the CDR3 DNA reads TGTGCCAGCAGAGAAGGGGGGGACTACAATGAGCAGTTCTTC. Translating gives CASREGGDYNEQFF.